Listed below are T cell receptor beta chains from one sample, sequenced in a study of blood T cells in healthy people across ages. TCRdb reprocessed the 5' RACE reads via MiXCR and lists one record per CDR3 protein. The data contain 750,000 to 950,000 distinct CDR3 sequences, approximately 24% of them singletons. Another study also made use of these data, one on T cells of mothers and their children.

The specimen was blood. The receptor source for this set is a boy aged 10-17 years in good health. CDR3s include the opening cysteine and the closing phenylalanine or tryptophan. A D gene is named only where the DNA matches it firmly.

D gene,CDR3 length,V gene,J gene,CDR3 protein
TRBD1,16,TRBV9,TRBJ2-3,CASSAARGQSTDTQYF
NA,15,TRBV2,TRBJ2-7,CASSERGDKIYEQYF
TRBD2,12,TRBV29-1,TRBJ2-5,CSVRGLEETQYF
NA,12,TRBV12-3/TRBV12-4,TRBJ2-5,CASSSQELSQYF
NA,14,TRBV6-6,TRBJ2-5,CASRTAGALETQYF
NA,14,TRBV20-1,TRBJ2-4,CSARVATGKNIQYF
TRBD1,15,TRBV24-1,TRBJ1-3,CATSGGRGLGNTIYF
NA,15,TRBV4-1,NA,CASSQVVTSSYEQYF
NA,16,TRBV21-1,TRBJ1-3,CASSKAQGAWGNTIYF
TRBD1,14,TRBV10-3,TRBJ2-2,CAIGQGVNTGELFF
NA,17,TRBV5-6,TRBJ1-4,CASSFGRGALSNEKLFF
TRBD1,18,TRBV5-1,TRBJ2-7,CASSLDPGGQDISYEQYF
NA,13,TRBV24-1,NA,CATSGAPTYEQYF